The rows below give T cell receptor beta chains drawn from one sample of a study of shared clonotypes between healthy human individuals. Using immunoSEQ multiplex PCR, the repertoire was profiled, and TCRdb retains in-frame clones only, with some absent. The sample has 1 million to 1.3 million clones, approximately 80% seen once. The material sequenced was memory CD4+ T cells from PBMCs. These receptors came from a man between 18 and 35 years old in good health. Some clones in this sample may be carry-over from other donors' samples. CDR3s include the opening cysteine and the closing phenylalanine or tryptophan. Each record gives: J gene, V gene, D gene, CDR3 length, clone size, CDR3 protein, CDR3 DNA. D genes are given only for firm matches. Only some rows state a clone size, as once, few, many or a class for expanded clones.

TRBJ2-7,TRBV28,TRBD1,16,-,CASSPYGTGRSYEQYF,TGTGCCAGCAGTCCATACGGGACAGGGCGATCCTACGAGCAGTACTTC
TRBJ2-7,TRBV5-8,TRBD2,15,-,CASSLKGLASYEQYF,TGTGCCAGCAGCTTGAAGGGACTAGCGTCCTACGAGCAGTACTTC
TRBJ1-1,TRBV18,-,15,-,CASSPAGGLNTEAFF,TGTGCCAGCTCACCCGCCGGAGGACTAAACACTGAAGCTTTCTTT
TRBJ1-1,TRBV7-9,-,15,-,CASSSRGSGNTEAFF,TGTGCCAGCAGCTCCCGGGGGTCCGGGAACACTGAAGCTTTCTTT
TRBJ2-5,TRBV19,TRBD2,12,-,CASSMWEGTQYF,TGTGCCAGTAGTATGTGGGAGGGGACCCAGTACTTC
TRBJ2-7,TRBV29-1,-,13,few,CSVDVPGTYEQYF,TGCAGCGTTGATGTGCCGGGAACCTACGAGCAGTACTTC
TRBJ2-1,TRBV9,-,12,-,CASSLTYNEQFF,TGTGCCAGCAGCCTAACCTACAATGAGCAGTTCTTC
TRBJ2-1,TRBV11-2,-,15,-,CASSLARGPISEQFF,TGTGCCAGCAGCTTAGCCCGGGGTCCCATAAGTGAGCAGTTCTTC
TRBJ1-3,TRBV30,-,13,-,CAWSVQSFDTIYF,TGTGCCTGGAGTGTCCAGTCCTTTGACACCATATATTTT
TRBJ1-1,TRBV6-5,-,12,-,CASSTEPTEAFF,TGTGCCAGCAGTACAGAACCAACTGAAGCTTTCTTT
TRBJ1-5,TRBV7-3,-,13,-,CASSRFSNQPQHF,TGTGCCAGCAGCCGGTTTAGCAATCAGCCCCAGCATTTT
TRBJ1-1,TRBV20-1,-,11,-,CSAKPNTEAFF,TGCAGTGCGAAGCCGAACACTGAAGCTTTCTTT
TRBJ2-1,TRBV6-5,-,15,-,CASSYSVGLWDEQFF,TGTGCCAGCAGTTACTCGGTGGGGCTCTGGGATGAGCAGTTCTTC
TRBJ1-5,TRBV4-1,-,15,-,CASSQESGGNQPQHF,TGCGCCAGCAGCCAAGAGTCAGGGGGCAATCAGCCCCAGCATTTT
TRBJ1-1,TRBV5-1,-,14,-,CASSPGDRNTEAFF,TGCGCCAGCAGCCCGGGCGACAGGAACACTGAAGCTTTCTTT
TRBJ2-1,TRBV15,-,15,-,CATSRDLQSVDEQFF,TGTGCCACCAGCAGAGATCTTCAGTCCGTCGATGAGCAGTTCTTC
TRBJ2-7,TRBV6-6,-,13,-,CASSPRISYEQYF,TGTGCCAGCAGCCCTAGGATCTCCTACGAGCAGTACTTC